This TCR beta chain was identified during a study of early stage breast cancer tumors. Produced via immunoSEQ multiplex PCR; TCRdb's table is partial and in-frame only. The data show tens of thousands of clones, almost 75% seen once. The CDR3 sequence is 15 residues long. J gave up 0 bases and V 5 bases, and 3 bases lay outside the gene matches. Germline assignment: CDR1 SGHTA and CDR2 FQGNSA. The chain is built from TRBV7-2 and TRBJ2-7, with 11 bases fitting TRBD2. Input material: breast tumor tissue. The receptor was isolated from a person younger than 45 with breast cancer. This CDR3 is CASSISGRASYEQYF. CDR3 coding DNA: TGTGCCAGCAGCATTAGCGGGAGGGCCTCCTACGAGCAGTACTTC.